A selection of T cell receptor beta chains follows, all from one sample in a study of T-cell reconstitution after alpha-beta-depleted transplantation in children. Via MiXCR, TCRdb re-called the PCR reads, giving one row per CDR3 protein. The sample comprises 450,000 to 500,000 distinct CDR3 sequences, under 15% of which are singletons, and more than 5.5% rests with the top ten. The material sequenced was PBMCs from the stem cell graft donor, taken from the stem cell graft. These receptors were taken from a human donor who donated a stem cell graft to a child with combined immunodeficiency. Both conserved end residues are part of each CDR3. The D gene is left open where the match is weak. Size tells how often a clone was seen (once, few, many) or the class of an expanded clone, and some rows leave it out.

>TRBV20-1|TRBJ2-7|.|many
TGCAGTGCTAGTGTCCAACCGTGGGACGAGCAGTACTTC
CSASVQPWDEQYF
>TRBV7-3|TRBJ2-3|TRBD2|.
TGTGCCAGCAGCTCAGAGACTAGCGGGAGTTTAGATACGCAGTATTTT
CASSSETSGSLDTQYF
>TRBV12-3/TRBV12-4|TRBJ2-1|.|many
TGTGCCAGCAGTGCCCCGGGACACAAAGGGAATGAGCAGTTCTTC
CASSAPGHKGNEQFF
>TRBV20-1|TRBJ2-1|.|few
TGCAGTGCTAGAGAACCCAGGGTAAATGAGCAGTTCTTC
CSAREPRVNEQFF
>TRBV5-1|TRBJ2-1|.|many
TGCGCCAGCAGCTTACGGGAGTACAATGAGCAGTTCTTC
CASSLREYNEQFF
>TRBV7-3|TRBJ1-2|TRBD1|.
TGTGCCAGCAGCTTCCAGGACAGGGGCGGCTACACCTTC
CASSFQDRGGYTF
>TRBV6-5|TRBJ2-7|.|.
TGTGCCAGCGGTCGGGGCGAGCAGTACTTC
CASGRGEQYF
>TRBV7-3|TRBJ2-2|.|many
TGTGCCAGCGGGACTCCCGAGAGCGGGGAGCTGTTTTTT
CASGTPESGELFF
>TRBV3-1|TRBJ1-2|TRBD1|few
TGTGCCAGCACCTGGACAGGGATGAACTATGGCTACACCTTC
CASTWTGMNYGYTF
>TRBV29-1|TRBJ1-2|.|many
TGCAGCTCCCTGGGAGGAGACTATGGCTACACCTTC
CSSLGGDYGYTF
>TRBV4-3|TRBJ1-5|.|.
TGCGCCAGCAGCCAAGAATTGGTTTCTGGCAATCAGCCCCAGCATTTT
CASSQELVSGNQPQHF
>TRBV7-2|TRBJ1-1|.|few
TGTGCCAGCAGCCCAGAATGGGGTACCACTGAAGCTTTCTTT
CASSPEWGTTEAFF
>TRBV29-1|TRBJ2-6|.|many
TGCAGCGGGATAATCTCTGGGGCCAACGTCCTGACTTTC
CSGIISGANVLTF
>TRBV9|TRBJ2-5|.|.
TGTGCCAGCAGCGTGGTCCCAGAGGCAGAGACCCAGTACTTC
CASSVVPEAETQYF
>TRBV5-1|TRBJ2-7|.|.
TGCGCCAGCAGCCCCCGGGCGGGAATTTCCTACGAGCAGTACTTC
CASSPRAGISYEQYF
>TRBV12-3/TRBV12-4|TRBJ1-2|TRBD1|many
TGTGCCAGCACCCAGGGGGCGCGACGCTATGGCTACACCTTC
CASTQGARRYGYTF
>TRBV4-1|TRBJ2-7|TRBD1|.
TGCGCCAGCAGTCGCGGCGGGACAGGGTTTTCCTACGAGCAGTACTTC
CASSRGGTGFSYEQYF
>TRBV7-9|TRBJ1-6|.|once
TGTGCCAGCAGCCCAGCGGGGGGCAGCTATAATTCACCCCTCCACTTT
CASSPAGGSYNSPLHF
>TRBV30|TRBJ2-7|.|many
TGTGCCTGGAGTGTGGACAACTACGAGCAGTACTTC
CAWSVDNYEQYF
>TRBV7-9|TRBJ2-7|.|.
TGTGCCAGCAGCTTTGACAGCCACGAGCAGTACTTC
CASSFDSHEQYF
>TRBV4-3|TRBJ2-5|TRBD2|few
TGCGCCAGCAGCCCTGGGGGGAGGGCCGGAGAGACCCAGTACTTC
CASSPGGRAGETQYF
>TRBV13|TRBJ2-5|TRBD2|.
TGTGCCAGCAGCTCTTTGACTAGCGGGAGGTCTCAAGAGACCCAGTACTTC
CASSSLTSGRSQETQYF
>TRBV6-1|TRBJ2-3|.|many
TGTGCCAGCAGTCAGAGCTTCACAGATACGCAGTATTTT
CASSQSFTDTQYF
>TRBV13|TRBJ2-5|.|few
TGTGCCAGCAGCTTAGGCCCCAGGGAGGAGCGCCCAGAGACCCAGTACTTC
CASSLGPREERPETQYF
>TRBV12-3/TRBV12-4|TRBJ2-7|.|.
TGTGCCAGCAGTTTAAGTGGTTGGGACACGGAGTCCTACGAGCAGTACTTC
CASSLSGWDTESYEQYF
>TRBV12-3/TRBV12-4|TRBJ2-2|TRBD2|.
TGTGCCAGCAGTTTCGGAGGGCTAGCGGGGGAGAACACCGGGGAGCTGTTTTTT
CASSFGGLAGENTGELFF
>TRBV20-1|TRBJ1-1|.|few
TGCAGTGCCCTGGGGAAGGCAGGACACCTGAACACTGAAGCTTTCTTT
CSALGKAGHLNTEAFF
>TRBV29-1|TRBJ1-1|.|.
TGCAGCTTTGGAGGAAGGGGGGGACCGAACACTGAAGCTTTCTTT
CSFGGRGGPNTEAFF
>TRBV10-3|TRBJ2-5|TRBD2|few
TGTGCCATCTCGGAGACTAGCCCGGAGACCCAGTACTTC
CAISETSPETQYF
>TRBV29-1|TRBJ1-2|.|many
TGCAGCGCCGGAGGGTCCGGGGCTGCCAACTATGGCTACACCTTC
CSAGGSGAANYGYTF
>TRBV4-3|TRBJ2-7|.|few
TGCGCCAGCAGCGTGGGACCCACCTCCTCCTACGAGCAGTACTTC
CASSVGPTSSYEQYF
>TRBV12-3/TRBV12-4|TRBJ1-3|.|.
TGTGCCAGCAGCGGTACTGGAAACACCATATATTTT
CASSGTGNTIYF
>TRBV2|TRBJ2-2|.|.
TGTGCCAGCAGCGGAATAGCTCGCTCCGGGGAGCTGTTTTTT
CASSGIARSGELFF
>TRBV9|TRBJ1-1|.|.
TGTGCCAGCAGCGTAGGATGGGGCCCGAACACTGAAGCTTTCTTT
CASSVGWGPNTEAFF
>TRBV6-1|TRBJ2-7|TRBD1|many
TGTGCCAGCAGTGAGTTTGGACAGGGGGCCGACGAGCAGTACTTC
CASSEFGQGADEQYF
>TRBV29-1|TRBJ2-1|.|many
TGCAGCGTTGAACGGGGACTTTTGCCCTACAATGAGCAGTTCTTC
CSVERGLLPYNEQFF
>TRBV12-3/TRBV12-4|TRBJ1-1|TRBD1|.
TGTGCCAGCAGTTTGGGGCAGGGGGGCTTGAACACTGAAGCTTTCTTT
CASSLGQGGLNTEAFF
>TRBV12-3/TRBV12-4|TRBJ2-5|TRBD2|.
TGTGCCAGCACCGCTCGGGTTAAAGAGCGGGAGGCTGTAATCTTC
CASTARVKEREAVIF
>TRBV7-2|TRBJ1-5|.|few
TGTGCCAGCAGCACCCAGACTCTGAGCAATCAGCCCCAGCATTTT
CASSTQTLSNQPQHF
>TRBV20-1|TRBJ2-5|.|.
TGCAGTGCTAGAGATCTTGGCGGGCTTGTGCAAGAGACCCAGTACTTC
CSARDLGGLVQETQYF
>TRBV4-3|TRBJ2-7|.|few
TGCGCCAGCAGCCAATTGCCCGGGCAGGGGTTTTACGAGCAGTACTTC
CASSQLPGQGFYEQYF
>TRBV27|TRBJ1-3|.|few
TGTGCCAGCAGTTTCCGGGGACGGAGTTTCTTGGGAAACACCATATATTTT
CASSFRGRSFLGNTIYF
>TRBV4-2|TRBJ2-4|.|few
TGTGCCAGCAGCCAAGATATTAGATCTGCCCAAAACATTCAGTACTTC
CASSQDIRSAQNIQYF
>TRBV7-9|TRBJ2-5|TRBD2|.
TGTGCCAGCAGCCCCCGGCTAGCGGGAGAAGAGACCCAGTACTTC
CASSPRLAGEETQYF
>TRBV20-1|TRBJ1-2|TRBD1|few
TGCAGTGCTAGAAGCCGGGACAGGGTACCCGGAGGCTACACCTTC
CSARSRDRVPGGYTF
>TRBV10-3|TRBJ1-1|.|few
TGTGCCACCCTGGGGGCCGACGAGAACACGAACACTGAAGCTTTCTTT
CATLGADENTNTEAFF
>TRBV12-3/TRBV12-4|TRBJ1-1|TRBD1|many
TGTGCCAGCAGCCCCGGACAGGGGGCTTTCTTT
CASSPGQGAFF
>TRBV15|TRBJ2-1|TRBD2|many
TGTGCCACCAGCAGAGATCTCGGGGGGGGTTACTACAATGAGCAGTTCTTC
CATSRDLGGGYYNEQFF
>TRBV7-2|TRBJ2-7|.|few
TGTGCCAGCAGCTTAGTAGGACGGAAGAGCTACGAGCAGTACTTC
CASSLVGRKSYEQYF
>TRBV19|TRBJ1-6|TRBD1|few
TGTGCCAGTAGCCGGGACAGACAAAATTCACCCCTCCACTTT
CASSRDRQNSPLHF
>TRBV7-3|TRBJ2-3|TRBD2|few
TGTGCCAGCAGCTTAACCCGGCGGGGGAGCACAGATACGCAGTATTTT
CASSLTRRGSTDTQYF
>TRBV9|TRBJ2-3|.|few
TGTGCCAGCAGCGGCACCAGGGATACGCAGTATTTT
CASSGTRDTQYF
>TRBV11-2|TRBJ1-6|.|.
TGTGCCAGCAGCTTATACACACCTACCGGGACCGAAAATGATTCACCCCTCCACTTT
CASSLYTPTGTENDSPLHF
>TRBV20-1|TRBJ2-7|TRBD1|.
TGCAGTGCTCCCACCGGGACAGGGGGCCCCCTAAGCTACGAGCAGTACTTC
CSAPTGTGGPLSYEQYF
>TRBV20-1|TRBJ2-7|TRBD2|.
TGCAGTGCCCTAGCGGTGAGTGGGGACGAGCAGTACTTC
CSALAVSGDEQYF